Listed below are T cell receptor beta chains from one sample, sequenced in a study of blood T cell repertoires in COVID-19. The repertoire was sequenced with immunoSEQ multiplex PCR; TCRdb's copy has only in-frame clones and lacks some. The sample yields roughly 130,000 clones, 70% to 85% seen once. Sequenced: PBMCs or T cells enriched from blood (not recorded which). The receptors originated from a man between 50 and 59 years old who had recovered from COVID-19. Both conserved end residues are part of each CDR3. D genes are given only for firm matches. Size is omitted from some rows. Given values are once, few, many or a class for expanded clones.

.	.	TRBJ2-7	TRBV6-5	TGTGCCAATGGGGGCTTATACGAGCAGTACTTC	CANGGLYEQYF
.	TRBD1	TRBJ2-3	TRBV9	TGTGCCAGCGGGGACAGGTCCACAGATACGCAGTATTTT	CASGDRSTDTQYF
.	.	TRBJ1-1	TRBV7-3	TGTGCCAGCAGCTTGATGGGAACGGGGACTGAAGCTTTCTTT	CASSLMGTGTEAFF
.	.	TRBJ1-6	TRBV28	TGTGCCAGCAGTTTCTCAGGTTATAATTCACCCCTCCACTTT	CASSFSGYNSPLHF
.	TRBD1	TRBJ1-2	TRBV7-2	TGTGCCAGCAGCTTAGGGGACAGCGTCTACTATGGCTACACCTTC	CASSLGDSVYYGYTF
.	TRBD1	TRBJ1-2	TRBV30	TGTGCCTGGAGTGCTGGGACAGGCTATGGCTACACCTTC	CAWSAGTGYGYTF
.	.	TRBJ1-3	TRBV11-2	TGTGCCAGCAGCTACTCATTGTCCTCTGGAAACACCATATATTTT	CASSYSLSSGNTIYF
.	TRBD1	TRBJ2-7	TRBV5-4	TGTGCCAGCAAAGCCGGGACAGGGGCCTACGAGCAGTACTTC	CASKAGTGAYEQYF
once	.	TRBJ1-1	TRBV6-5	TGTGCCAGCAGTTTCAGGAACACTGAAGCTTTCTTT	CASSFRNTEAFF
.	.	TRBJ1-2	TRBV4-2	TGTGCCAGCAGCCAACAGGTTACCTATGGCTACACCTTC	CASSQQVTYGYTF
.	TRBD1	TRBJ2-7	TRBV19	TGTGCCAGTAGTAGGGAGACAGGGGCCTACGAGCAGTACTTC	CASSRETGAYEQYF
.	.	TRBJ2-3	TRBV19	TGTGCCAGTACCACCCCTTCCAACTTTAGAACAGATACGCAGTATTTT	CASTTPSNFRTDTQYF
.	TRBD2	TRBJ2-1	TRBV10-1	TGCGCCAGCAGTGGTGACGGGGGGGTTAAGAATGAGCAGTTCTTC	CASSGDGGVKNEQFF
.	TRBD1	TRBJ1-1	TRBV7-2	TGTGCCAGCAGCCAAAGGGACAGGGAGACTGAAGCTTTCTTT	CASSQRDRETEAFF
few	.	TRBJ1-5	TRBV19	TGTGCCAGTCAAAGGACAGTAGCACATCAGCCCCAGCATTTT	CASQRTVAHQPQHF
once	.	TRBJ2-5	TRBV6-5	TGTGCCAGCAGACTAGGACCCGTCCAGACCCAGTACTTC	CASRLGPVQTQYF
.	.	TRBJ1-2	TRBV6-1	TGTGCCAGCAGTGAAGCGTATCCTAATCGGGGCTACACCTTC	CASSEAYPNRGYTF
few	.	TRBJ2-1	TRBV5-4	TGTGCCAGCAGCTTGGTGGCCAGCAATGAGCAGTTCTTC	CASSLVASNEQFF
.	TRBD2	TRBJ2-3	TRBV30	TGTGCCTGGTCCCCTTTAGCGGGGGGGCCAGATACGCAGTATTTT	CAWSPLAGGPDTQYF
.	TRBD2	TRBJ2-1	TRBV19	TGTGCCAGTAGCCGCGGGGGGGCGTTCAATGAGCAGTTCTTC	CASSRGGAFNEQFF
.	.	TRBJ1-1	TRBV6-1	TGTGCCAGCAGTGAGACGAGACAAGAAGCTTTCTTC	CASSETRQEAFF
.	TRBD1	TRBJ1-2	TRBV5-6	TGTGCCAGCCGGGACAGCAATAACTATGGCTACACCTTC	CASRDSNNYGYTF
.	TRBD1	TRBJ1-4	TRBV3-1/TRBV3-2	TGTGCCAGCAGCCAAGAGGGCCGGGACAGGGGTGAAAAACTGTTTTTT	CASSQEGRDRGEKLFF
.	TRBD1	TRBJ2-2	TRBV7-6	TGTGCCAGCAGCCGCACAGGGGCCAACACCGGGGAGCTGTTTTTT	CASSRTGANTGELFF
.	TRBD1	TRBJ2-6	TRBV19	TGTGCCAGTAGGCGACAGGGCTCTGGGGCCAACGTCCTGACTTTC	CASRRQGSGANVLTF
.	TRBD1	TRBJ1-2	TRBV14	TGTGCCAGCAGCCAAGAAGCGCGGCAGGGGGCTGGCTACACCTTC	CASSQEARQGAGYTF
.	TRBD1	TRBJ1-1	TRBV6-5	TGTGCCAGCACTACGACAGGGGGGCATTCTGAAGCTTTCTTT	CASTTTGGHSEAFF
.	.	TRBJ1-1	TRBV3-1/TRBV3-2	TGTGCCAGCAGCCAAGATCTACGGAACACTGAAGCTTTCTTT	CASSQDLRNTEAFF
.	.	TRBJ1-5	TRBV6-2/TRBV6-3	TGTGCCAGCAGTTTGTTCACATCCGCCTCCAATCAGCCCCAGCATTTT	CASSLFTSASNQPQHF
once	TRBD2	TRBJ2-3	TRBV6-6	TGTGCCAGCAACCCGCGGGGGACCGAGGGCACAGATACGCAGTATTTT	CASNPRGTEGTDTQYF
.	.	TRBJ1-1	TRBV5-4	TGTGCCAGCAGCTTGGGGACGGGGAGAGGTGAAGCTTTCTTT	CASSLGTGRGEAFF
.	TRBD1	TRBJ1-2	TRBV27	TGTGCCAGCACCAGGACAGGGAATGCTAACTATGGCTACACCTTC	CASTRTGNANYGYTF
.	.	TRBJ1-6	TRBV5-4	TGTGCCAGCAGCTTGGCCGGGGACTCCTATAATTCACCCCTCCACTTT	CASSLAGDSYNSPLHF
.	TRBD2	TRBJ2-3	TRBV11-3	TGTGCCAGCAGCTTGGGACTAGCGGGGTTCACTAGCACAGATACGCAGTATTTT	CASSLGLAGFTSTDTQYF
.	.	TRBJ2-5	TRBV12-5	TGTGCTAGTGGTTCCGATCACGGGAGTCAAGAGACCCAGTACTTC	CASGSDHGSQETQYF
.	TRBD2	TRBJ2-1	TRBV7-9	TGTGCCAGCAGTGAAATAGCGGGGGAAAAGTATGAGCAGTTCTTC	CASSEIAGEKYEQFF
.	TRBD1	TRBJ1-2	TRBV4-3	TGCGCCAGCAGCCAAGCTTTCTCCGGGACAGGGAGATATGGCTACACCTTC	CASSQAFSGTGRYGYTF
.	.	TRBJ1-5	TRBV19	TGTGCCAGTAGTATAATTAACCCTCCGGGAAATCAGCCCCAGCATTTT	CASSIINPPGNQPQHF
.	TRBD2	TRBJ2-1	TRBV30	TGTGCCTGGAACTTGGCGTCTAGCGGGCCCAGCGAGCAGTTCTTC	CAWNLASSGPSEQFF
.	TRBD2	TRBJ2-1	TRBV10-3	TGTGCCATCAGTATGAGCGGGGGGGAGAATGAGCAGTTCTTC	CAISMSGGENEQFF
.	.	TRBJ2-1	TRBV10-1	TGCGCCAGCAGTGAGAGCTGGAGCAATGAGCAGTTCTTC	CASSESWSNEQFF
once	.	TRBJ1-1	TRBV10-3	TGTGCCATTATGCGAGGGGGGGCCACTGAAGCTTTCTTT	CAIMRGGATEAFF
.	.	TRBJ1-1	TRBV18	TGTGCCAGCTCACCACAGGGGTCTGAAACTGAAGCTTTCTTT	CASSPQGSETEAFF
.	TRBD1	TRBJ1-2	TRBV28	TGTGCCAGCAGTGGAGGACAGGTCTCCTTCTATGGCTACACCTTC	CASSGGQVSFYGYTF
.	TRBD1	TRBJ1-2	TRBV28	TGTGCCAGCAGCCCACCCGGGACAGGGAATTACTATGGCTACACCTTC	CASSPPGTGNYYGYTF
once	.	TRBJ1-6	TRBV9	TGTGCCAGCAGCGTTGGGGGCACAAATTATAATTCACCCCTCCACTTT	CASSVGGTNYNSPLHF
.	.	TRBJ2-1	TRBV28	TGTGCCAGCAGTTTACCCCAGGTCAGGGGCCACAATGAGCAGTTCTTC	CASSLPQVRGHNEQFF